A single sample gave rise to the 31 T cell receptor beta chains below, sequenced in a study of neurological immune-mediated disorders. TCRdb fed the 5' RACE reads into MiXCR, producing one record per CDR3 protein. This sample yields about 74,000 distinct CDR3 sequences, of which 5.2% are seen a single time; 7.4% belongs to the top ten. The source material was PBMCs. Receptors were obtained from a man aged 18 to 29 with multiple sclerosis.

This clonotype was counted many times. The chain combines TRBV7-8 with TRBJ1-6; D gene unclear. Per the germline V gene, CDR1 is SGHVS and CDR2 is FQNEAQ. The CDR3 length is 14 residues. V lost 1 base and J lost 6, with 7 bases in between. The CDR3: CASSLGVLNSPLHF. The CDR3 DNA is TGTGCCAGCAGCTTAGGGGTCCTTAATTCACCCCTCCACTTT.

This clonotype was seen ten or more times. V is TRBV3-1 and J is TRBJ1-1; 8 positions match TRBD1. Germline V gene lookup returns CDR1 LGHDT and CDR2 YNNKEL (reference sequence). The CDR3 extends over 16 amino acids. The V gene end was trimmed by 5 bases and the J gene end by 3 bases; junction bases not matched to a gene: 11. In nucleotides, the CDR3 is TGTGCCAGCAGCGATAGGAACGACAGGGGAGACACTGAAGCTTTCTTT. Its protein product is CASSDRNDRGDTEAFF.

This chain links TRBV29-1 with TRBJ2-3; tentative D call: TRBD2 (6 bases). The CDR3 is 13 residues long. V gave up 4 bases and J gave up 3 bases, with 11 bases separating them. Germline-derived CDR1 and CDR2 are SQVTM and ANQGSEA. For the CDR3, the DNA is TGCAGCGTTGCGACTAGAGCGACAGATACGCAGTATTTT. Translated: CSVATRATDTQYF.

This clonotype was observed at least ten times. V is TRBV20-1 and J is TRBJ1-5, with 8 bases identical to TRBD1. After removal of 5 bases from V and 2 bases from J, the junction contained 8 bases not matched to a gene. CDR3 length: 15 residues. CDR1 and CDR2 (germline): DFQATT, SNEGSKA (reference sequence). The CDR3 DNA follows: TGCAGTGCTCAGTACAGGGGGTCGGGCAATCAGCCCCAGCATTTT. This gives the protein CSAQYRGSGNQPQHF.

This clonotype occurred many times. The gene calls are TRBV29-1 and TRBJ2-3, with D perhaps matching TRBD2 (5 bases). Germline V gene data show CDR1 as SQVTM and CDR2 as ANQGSEA. This CDR3 has 15 amino acids. V lost 1 base and J lost 3, with 14 bases in between. CDR3 protein: CSVEGLAGPTDTQYF. In nucleotides, the CDR3 is TGCAGCGTTGAAGGGCTCGCGGGCCCGACAGATACGCAGTATTTT.

This clonotype was counted ten times or more. V is TRBV4-2 and J is TRBJ1-2; no definite D call. V was pared by 0 bases and J by 8 bases, with 13 bases between. This CDR3 is built from 14 residues. Per the germline V gene, CDR1 is LGHNA and CDR2 is YNFKEQ. The chain's CDR3 is CASSQDETFGGYTF. The CDR3, as DNA: TGTGCCAGCAGCCAAGATGAGACCTTCGGGGGCTACACCTTC.

This clonotype was recorded many times. The genes are TRBV12-3 or TRBV12-4 and TRBJ1-3, with a tentative D call TRBD1 (5 bases). This CDR3 region has 16 residues. Trimming cost V 5 bases and J 0 bases, with 14 bases left between them. DNA for the CDR3: TGTGCCAGCAGTCCCAGACGGACACCCTCTGGAAACACCATATATTTT. Translating gives CASSPRRTPSGNTIYF.

This clonotype was picked up many times. The CDR3 is CSAVRTSGNPNEQYF. DNA of the CDR3: TGCAGTGCTGTGAGGACTAGCGGGAATCCCAACGAGCAGTACTTC. The chain couples TRBV20-1 to TRBJ2-7; 12 bases agree with TRBD2. J gave up 5 bases and V 5 bases, and 10 bases lay outside the gene matches. This CDR3 is built from 15 residues. From germline, CDR1 is DFQATT and CDR2 SNEGSKA (reference sequence).

At least ten counts were recorded for this clonotype. The rearrangement uses TRBV29-1 and TRBJ1-2; D may be TRBD1 (5 bases). Between the trimmed V and J ends, which lost 3 bases and 6 bases, there was a span of 8 bases. Per the germline V gene, CDR1 is SQVTM and CDR2 is ANQGSEA. This CDR3 has 11 residues. Here the CDR3 reads CSVDRENGYTF. The CDR3 nucleotides read TGCAGCGTTGACAGGGAGAATGGCTACACCTTC.

This clonotype has ten or more counts. This chain links TRBV20-1 with TRBJ2-7; 8 bases map to TRBD1. J lost 1 base, V lost 6 bases, and 5 bases had no gene match. Germline V lookup: CDR1 DFQATT, CDR2 SNEGSKA (reference sequence). The CDR3 extends over 13 amino acids. The chain's CDR3 is CSAVRDRSYEQYF. The CDR3 DNA is TGCAGTGCCGTACGGGACAGGTCCTACGAGCAGTACTTC.

This clonotype was detected many times. The chain joins TRBV12-3 or TRBV12-4 to TRBJ1-5; a possible D gene is TRBD1 (5 bases). The CDR3 consists of 15 residues. The V gene lost 5 bases and the J gene lost 0 bases, with 11 bases spanning the gap. The CDR3, as DNA: TGTGCCAGCAGTCGGGACGGAAATAGCAATCAGCCCCAGCATTTT. Its protein product is CASSRDGNSNQPQHF.

This clonotype was seen repeatedly, ten times or more. The CDR3 DNA is TGTGCCAGCAGTGACACACCGGGACAGGGACTAAACTACGAGCAGTACTTC. This codes for CASSDTPGQGLNYEQYF. The chain has TRBV6-1 and TRBJ2-7; 9 nucleotides agree with TRBD1. The V and J ends lost 3 bases and 3 bases, in that order; junction bases with no gene match: 12. This CDR3 is 17 amino acids long. Germline V gives CDR1 MNHNS, CDR2 SASEGT.

In this sample, this clonotype turned up many times. The chain couples TRBV12-3 or TRBV12-4 to TRBJ2-1; perhaps TRBD2 as D (6 bases). The CDR3 is 13 amino acids. V was pared by 5 bases and J by 6 bases, with 11 bases between. Here the CDR3 DNA reads TGTGCCAGCAGTCCGACTAGGGTCAATGAGCAGTTCTTC. It encodes CASSPTRVNEQFF.

This clonotype was seen ten or more times. The chain uses TRBV5-1 and TRBJ1-2; the match to TRBD1 covers 8 bases. CDR3 length: 15 amino acids. Unmatched junction bases numbered 7, after V lost 5 bases and J lost 1 base. Germline V gene sequence: CDR1 SGHRS, CDR2 YFSETQ. The CDR3 DNA follows: TGCGCCAGCAGTGACGGACAGGGCATTAACTATGGCTACACCTTC. Protein: CASSDGQGINYGYTF.

This clonotype was counted at least ten times. This sequence joins TRBV24-1 and TRBJ1-5; no definite D call. The CDR3 is 13 residues long. Germline V gene sequence: CDR1 KGHDR, CDR2 SFDVKD. V lost 1 base and J lost 12, with 12 bases in between. The CDR3 reads CATSDFWGGHQHF. The CDR3 coding sequence is TGTGCCACCAGTGATTTTTGGGGAGGGCACCAGCATTTT.

This clonotype was recorded many times. V usage is TRBV7-2 and J usage is TRBJ1-4; 10 bases line up with TRBD1. The J segment lost 8 bases and the V segment lost 1 base, leaving 1 base of the junction unmatched. Germline V gene sequence: CDR1 SGHTA, CDR2 FQGNSA. The CDR3 totals 14 residues. Here the CDR3 DNA reads TGTGCCAGCAGCTTAGGGACAGGGGGAGAAAAACTGTTTTTT. Its translation: CASSLGTGGEKLFF.

This clonotype came up a few times. The CDR3 region has the DNA TGTGCCAGCAAGAATATCATGGGGCGAGACACCGGGGAGCTGTTTTTT. Protein sequence: CASKNIMGRDTGELFF. This chain joins TRBV7-9 and TRBJ2-2, with D tentatively TRBD1 (5 bases). The length of the CDR3 is 16 residues. CDR1 is SEHNR, CDR2 FQNEAQ, per germline (reference sequence). V was trimmed by 7 bases and J by 3 bases, leaving 18 bases between them.

There are many counts of this clonotype. V and J are TRBV7-2 and TRBJ2-7; perhaps TRBD2 as D (6 bases). The V end lost 1 base, the J end lost 6 bases, and 13 bases lay between the germline ends. This CDR3 has 14 residues. Germline CDR1 and CDR2: SGHTA and FQGNSA. For the CDR3, the DNA is TGTGCCAGCAGCTTAGGTACTCGGCGGGGCGAGCAGTACTTC. Translation gives CASSLGTRRGEQYF.

This clonotype appeared many times. The chain recombines TRBV12-3 or TRBV12-4 with TRBJ1-4; D is unclear. The CDR3 has 14 residues. V lost 2 bases to trimming and J lost 3 bases, with 7 bases between them. The CDR3 spells CASSLSRSNEKLFF. The CDR3 nucleotides read TGTGCCAGCAGTTTAAGTAGGTCTAATGAAAAACTGTTTTTT.

This clonotype has at least ten counts. The rearrangement uses TRBV20-1 and TRBJ2-3; the match to TRBD1 covers 8 bases. The CDR3 contains 13 residues. Germline V lookup: CDR1 DFQATT, CDR2 SNEGSKA (reference sequence). V gave up 5 bases and J gave up 3 bases; unmatched junction bases: 4. This CDR3 reads CSAQRQGTDTQYF. The DNA for the CDR3 is TGCAGTGCTCAAAGACAGGGGACAGATACGCAGTATTTT.

This clonotype was observed many times. V usage is TRBV7-2 and J usage is TRBJ2-3, with D perhaps matching TRBD1 or TRBD2 (5 bases each). V was clipped by 4 bases and J by 8 bases, with 13 bases between them. The germline CDR1 and CDR2 sequences are SGHTA and FQGNSA. CDR3 length: 13 residues. The CDR3 spells CASSSSPGTTQYF. DNA for the CDR3: TGTGCCAGCAGCTCTAGTCCAGGGACTACGCAGTATTTT.

This clonotype was found many times. This chain links TRBV29-1 with TRBJ1-2, with 9 bases fitting TRBD1. CDR1 and CDR2 from the germline V gene are SQVTM and ANQGSEA. Unmatched junction bases numbered 4, after V lost 7 bases and J lost 4 bases. The CDR3 has 12 amino acids. The CDR3, as DNA: TGCAGCGGACAGGGGGGCGGCTATGGCTACACCTTC. This codes for CSGQGGGYGYTF.

This clonotype was observed many times. This chain connects TRBV5-1 to TRBJ2-3; 10 nucleotides align to TRBD2. Trimming removed 0 bases from V and 6 bases from J; junction bases left unmatched: 13. CDR1 and CDR2 (germline): SGHRS, YFSETQ. This CDR3 is built from 18 residues. The CDR3 here is CASSLGSGLADSSDTQYF. The CDR3 region has the DNA TGCGCCAGCAGCTTGGGTTCTGGACTAGCGGATAGCAGCGATACGCAGTATTTT.

This clonotype was found many times. This chain uses TRBV20-1 with TRBJ2-2, with 7 bases identical to TRBD2. The V segment lost 0 bases and the J segment 3 bases; nucleotides outside the gene matches: 7. The CDR3 sequence is 16 residues long. Germline lookup yields CDR1 DFQATT and CDR2 SNEGSKA (reference sequence). CDR3: CSARDPTLADTGELFF. CDR3 nucleotides: TGCAGTGCTAGAGATCCGACCCTAGCGGACACCGGGGAGCTGTTTTTT.

This clonotype was counted ten times or more. V is TRBV11-2 and J is TRBJ1-1; unclear D gene. The CDR3 covers 13 residues. Germline V gives CDR1 SGHAT, CDR2 FQNNGV. V was trimmed by 5 bases and J by 6 bases, leaving 13 bases between them. CDR3 region: CASSPKEGAEAFF. CDR3 sequence (DNA): TGTGCCAGCAGCCCGAAGGAGGGCGCTGAAGCTTTCTTT. The variable domain in full, completed from reference TRBV11-2 and TRBJ1-1, reads EAGVAQSPRYKIIEKRQSVAFWCNPISGHATLYWYQQILGQGPKLLIQFQNNGVVDDSQLPKDRFSAERLKGVDSTLKIQPAKLEDSAVYLCASSPKEGAEAFFGQGTRLTVV.

This clonotype was observed at least ten times. This chain joins TRBV2 and TRBJ1-1, with a tentative D call TRBD1 (5 bases). Germline CDR1 reads SNHLY; CDR2 reads FYNNEI. Trimming removed 7 bases from V and 1 base from J, with 10 bases in between. The CDR3 is 13 residues long. The CDR3 region has the DNA TGTGCCAGCACCGACAGCGAGAACACTGAAGCTTTCTTT. It encodes CASTDSENTEAFF.

Only a few counts were recorded for this clonotype. V usage is TRBV20-1 and J usage is TRBJ2-1, with D unresolved. The CDR3 length is 14 residues. V lost 3 bases to trimming and J lost 4 bases, with 13 bases between them. Germline CDR1 is DFQATT and CDR2 is SNEGSKA (reference sequence). CDR3 sequence reads: CSASGQERYNEQFF. DNA of the CDR3: TGCAGTGCTAGCGGGCAGGAGAGGTACAATGAGCAGTTCTTC.

This clonotype was recorded many times. CDR3 protein: CASSVAPQSSYEQYF. DNA for the CDR3: TGTGCCAGCAGCGTAGCGCCCCAGAGCTCCTACGAGCAGTACTTC. The chain recombines TRBV9 with TRBJ2-7; unclear D gene. This CDR3 is 15 amino acids long. V was cut by 0 bases and J by 0 bases, with 10 bases left in between. The germline V gene has CDR1 SGDLS and CDR2 YYNGEE.

This clonotype was found many times. The J gene is TRBJ2-2, the V gene TRBV10-3; D unresolved. The CDR3 totals 14 residues. Germline-derived CDR1 and CDR2 are ENHRY and SYGVKD. Trimming stripped 2 bases from V and 0 bases from J, with 4 bases between. The CDR3 bases are TGTGCCATCAGTGAGGGACCGAACACCGGGGAGCTGTTTTTT. This codes for CAISEGPNTGELFF.

The table lists this clonotype with a few counts. This may come from a read error, since a much larger clone is one base off. The CDR3 DNA reads as TGTGCCAGCAGTGTGCAGGCGGGGAGATCCTACAATGAGCAGTTCTTC. This sequence encodes CASSVQAGRSYNEQFF. The chain joins TRBV2 to TRBJ2-1, with D maybe TRBD2 (6 bases). The CDR3 consists of 16 residues. The germline gives CDR1 SNHLY, CDR2 FYNNEI. V lost 4 bases and J 1 base, leaving 14 bases between the germline ends.

This clonotype was observed at least ten times. The V and J genes are TRBV12-3 or TRBV12-4 and TRBJ1-4; possible D gene TRBD1, 5 bases. V was clipped by 7 bases and J by 8 bases, with 20 bases between them. The CDR3 has 15 residues. The CDR3 nucleotides read TGTGCCAGCACCCTCTCCCAAGGGGTGGGGGAAAAACTGTTTTTT. Its protein is CASTLSQGVGEKLFF.